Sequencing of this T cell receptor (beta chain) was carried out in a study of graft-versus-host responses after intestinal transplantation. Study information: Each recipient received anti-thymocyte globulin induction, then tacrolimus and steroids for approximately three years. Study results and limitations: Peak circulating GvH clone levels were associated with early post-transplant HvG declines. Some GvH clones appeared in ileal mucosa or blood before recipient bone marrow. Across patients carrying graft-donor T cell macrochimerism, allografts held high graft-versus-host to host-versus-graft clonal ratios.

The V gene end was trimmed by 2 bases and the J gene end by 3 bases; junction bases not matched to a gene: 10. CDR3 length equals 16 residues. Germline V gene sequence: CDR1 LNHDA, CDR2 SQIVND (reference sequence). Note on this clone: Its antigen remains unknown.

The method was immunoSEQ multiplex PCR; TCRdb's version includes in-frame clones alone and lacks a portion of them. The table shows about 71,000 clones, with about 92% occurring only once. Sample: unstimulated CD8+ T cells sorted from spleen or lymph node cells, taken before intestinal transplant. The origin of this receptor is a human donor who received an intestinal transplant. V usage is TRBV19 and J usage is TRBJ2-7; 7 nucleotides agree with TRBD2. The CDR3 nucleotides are TGTGCCAGTAGTATACTGTTGGGCAGGGAGGGCTACGAGCAGTACTTC. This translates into CASSILLGREGYEQYF.